The entry that follows covers one T cell receptor (beta chain) sequence. The data were obtained in a study of blood T cell repertoires in COVID-19. Whole-study context: Some COVID-19 samples were acute and others convalescent; all came from the United States, Italy and Spain. Sources were T cells, B-cell-depleted T cells, or PBMCs; the material itself was cDNA or gDNA.

The CDR3 runs 15 residues. Germline V gives CDR1 MNHEY, CDR2 SMNVEV (reference sequence). V gave up 6 bases and J gave up 0 bases; unmatched junction bases: 5. In the authors' workflow: Estimated nucleated cell counts came from reference gene primer amplification. Clones were read by immunoSEQ multiplex PCR, and TCRdb kept only the in-frame ones, dropping some. From that table come the V and J calls and clone size; the DNA was used to work out D and trimming. The sample has a few hundred thousand clones, about 88% seen once. The source of this sequence is a man aged 50-60 years who had recovered from COVID-19. The rearrangement links TRBV27 to TRBJ1-2; TRBD1 matches 9 bases. Sequencing input: peripheral blood. The CDR3 DNA reads TGTGCCAGCAGCCAACAGGGGGCAGCTAACTATGGCTACACCTTC. Translating gives CASSQQGAANYGYTF.